This T cell receptor (beta chain) is drawn from a study of blood T cell repertoires in COVID-19. Produced via immunoSEQ multiplex PCR; TCRdb's table is partial and in-frame only. This table holds some 240,000 clones, approximately 83% found once. Germline V lookup: CDR1 KGHSH, CDR2 LQKENI. The CDR3 is 17 amino acids. Trimming left V 4 bases short and J 3 bases short, with 18 bases between. Assignments of participants to cohorts depended upon their own reported clinical history. For recovered donors of Cohort 3, there were two negative PCRs, clearance, or symptom resolution. Input material: PBMCs or T cells enriched from blood (not recorded which). This TCR was recovered from a man aged 50 or older who had recovered from COVID-19. The chain couples TRBV18 to TRBJ2-2; D is perhaps TRBD2 (6 bases). The CDR3 DNA reads as TGTGCCAGCTCACTCACCTTAACGGGAGTGGACACCGGGGAGCTGTTTTTT. Protein product: CASSLTLTGVDTGELFF.